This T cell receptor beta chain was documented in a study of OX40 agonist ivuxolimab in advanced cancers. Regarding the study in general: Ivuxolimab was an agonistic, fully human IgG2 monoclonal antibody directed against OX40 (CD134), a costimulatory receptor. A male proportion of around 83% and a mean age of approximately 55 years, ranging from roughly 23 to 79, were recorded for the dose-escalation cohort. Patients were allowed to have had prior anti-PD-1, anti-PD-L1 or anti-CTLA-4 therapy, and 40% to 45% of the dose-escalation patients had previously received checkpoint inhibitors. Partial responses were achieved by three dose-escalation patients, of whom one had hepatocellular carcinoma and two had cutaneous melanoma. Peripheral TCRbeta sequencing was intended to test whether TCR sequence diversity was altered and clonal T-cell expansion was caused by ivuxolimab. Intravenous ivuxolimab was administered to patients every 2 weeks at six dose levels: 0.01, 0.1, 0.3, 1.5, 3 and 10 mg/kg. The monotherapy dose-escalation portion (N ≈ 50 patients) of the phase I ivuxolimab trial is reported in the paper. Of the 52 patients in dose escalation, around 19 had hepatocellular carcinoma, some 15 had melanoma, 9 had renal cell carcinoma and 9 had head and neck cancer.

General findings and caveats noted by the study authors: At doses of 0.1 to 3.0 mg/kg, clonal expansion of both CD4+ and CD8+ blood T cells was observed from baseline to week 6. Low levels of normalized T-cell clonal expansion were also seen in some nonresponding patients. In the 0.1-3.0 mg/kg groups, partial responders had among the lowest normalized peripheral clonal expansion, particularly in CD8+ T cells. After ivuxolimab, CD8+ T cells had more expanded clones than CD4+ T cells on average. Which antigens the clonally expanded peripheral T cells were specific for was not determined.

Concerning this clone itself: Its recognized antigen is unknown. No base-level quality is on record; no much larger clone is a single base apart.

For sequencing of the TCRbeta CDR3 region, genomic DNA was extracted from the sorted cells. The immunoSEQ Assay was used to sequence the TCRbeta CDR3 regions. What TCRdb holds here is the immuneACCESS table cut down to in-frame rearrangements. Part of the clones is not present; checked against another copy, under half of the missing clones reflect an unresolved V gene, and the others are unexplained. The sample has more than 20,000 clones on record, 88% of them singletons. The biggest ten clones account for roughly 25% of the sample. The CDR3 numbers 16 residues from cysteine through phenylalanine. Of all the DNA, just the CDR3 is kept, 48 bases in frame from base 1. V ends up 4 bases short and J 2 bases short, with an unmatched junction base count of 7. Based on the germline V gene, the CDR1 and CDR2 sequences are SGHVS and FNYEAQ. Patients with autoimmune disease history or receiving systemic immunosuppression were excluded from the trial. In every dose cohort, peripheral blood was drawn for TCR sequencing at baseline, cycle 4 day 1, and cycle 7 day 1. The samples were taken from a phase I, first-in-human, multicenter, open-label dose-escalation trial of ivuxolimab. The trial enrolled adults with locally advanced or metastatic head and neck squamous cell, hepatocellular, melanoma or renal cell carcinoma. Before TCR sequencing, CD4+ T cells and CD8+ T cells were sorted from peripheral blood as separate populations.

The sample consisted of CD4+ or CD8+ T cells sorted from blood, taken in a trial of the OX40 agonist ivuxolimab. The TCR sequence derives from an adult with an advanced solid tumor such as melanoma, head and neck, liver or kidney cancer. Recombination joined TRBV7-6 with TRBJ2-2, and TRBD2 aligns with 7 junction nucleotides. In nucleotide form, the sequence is TGTGCCAGCAGCTATTTGACTAGCCATAACACCGGGGAGCTGTTTTTT. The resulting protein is CASSYLTSHNTGELFF.